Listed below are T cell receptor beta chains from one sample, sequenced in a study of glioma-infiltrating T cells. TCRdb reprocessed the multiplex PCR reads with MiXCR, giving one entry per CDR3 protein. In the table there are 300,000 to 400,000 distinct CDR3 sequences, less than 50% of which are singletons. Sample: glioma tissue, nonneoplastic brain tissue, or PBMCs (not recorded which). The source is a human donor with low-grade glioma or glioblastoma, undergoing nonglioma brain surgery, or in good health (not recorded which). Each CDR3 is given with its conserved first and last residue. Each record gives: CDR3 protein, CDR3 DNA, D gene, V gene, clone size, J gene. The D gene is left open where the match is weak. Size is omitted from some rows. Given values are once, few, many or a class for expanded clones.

CAISDLRDSLDTQYF,TGTGCCATCAGTGACCTCCGGGACAGTTTAGATACGCAGTATTTT,TRBD1,TRBV6-1,.,TRBJ2-3
CSARDIYRGYTEAFF,TGCAGTGCTAGAGATATATACAGGGGGTACACTGAAGCTTTCTTT,TRBD1,TRBV20-1,.,TRBJ1-1
CASSRTGQGTYEQYF,TGCGCCAGCAGCCGCACAGGACAGGGAACCTACGAGCAGTACTTC,TRBD1,TRBV4-1,few,TRBJ2-7
CANSLIAGVFGELFF,TGTGCCAACAGCCTCATAGCGGGAGTTTTCGGGGAGCTGTTTTTT,TRBD2,TRBV7-2,once,TRBJ2-2
CASSLVSTETQYF,TGTGCCAGCAGCTTGGTTAGCACGGAGACCCAGTACTTC,.,TRBV27,few,TRBJ2-5
CASSPEGLYQETQYF,TGTGCCAGCAGCCCGGAGGGTCTCTACCAAGAGACCCAGTACTTC,.,TRBV27,.,TRBJ2-5
CSAPGRWDYNEQFF,TGCAGTGCGCCGGGACGGTGGGACTACAATGAGCAGTTCTTC,.,TRBV20-1,.,TRBJ2-1
CASSSPGLGNTIYF,TGTGCCAGCAGTTCCCCGGGATTAGGAAACACCATATATTTT,.,TRBV28,.,TRBJ1-3
CASSLRRESTDTQYF,TGTGCCAGCAGCTTACGGCGGGAGAGCACAGATACGCAGTATTTT,TRBD2,TRBV11-2,.,TRBJ2-3
CASSLRGGAGGEAFF,TGTGCCAGCAGCTTACGAGGGGGGGCCGGCGGTGAAGCTTTCTTT,.,TRBV7-3,.,TRBJ1-1
CASSQETGSNIQYF,TGCGCCAGCAGCCAAGAGACAGGGAGTAACATTCAGTACTTC,TRBD1,TRBV4-3,many,TRBJ2-4
CASSPGKINTEAFF,TGTGCCAGCAGCCCCGGGAAGATTAACACTGAAGCTTTCTTT,.,TRBV7-9,.,TRBJ1-1
CASHWGPGSYNEQFF,TGTGCCAGCCACTGGGGGCCCGGCTCCTACAATGAGCAGTTCTTC,.,TRBV6-1,.,TRBJ2-1
CASSPSRDSYGYTF,TGTGCCAGCAGCCCCTCCCGGGACAGCTATGGCTACACCTTC,TRBD1,TRBV7-3,.,TRBJ1-2
CRGEGTSGRASDTQYF,TGCAGAGGGGAGGGGACTAGCGGGAGGGCCAGCGATACGCAGTATTTT,TRBD2,TRBV20-1,.,TRBJ2-3
CARRSRAGVSYNEQFF,TGTGCCAGAAGATCCCGGGCGGGAGTTTCCTACAATGAGCAGTTCTTC,TRBD2,TRBV3-1,once,TRBJ2-1
CASSFGGHQPQHF,TGTGCCAGCAGTTTTGGAGGGCATCAGCCCCAGCATTTT,.,TRBV27,many,TRBJ1-5
CAISDTGTGKYEQYF,TGTGCCATCAGTGATACCGGGACAGGGAAGTACGAGCAGTACTTC,TRBD1,TRBV10-3,few,TRBJ2-7
CASSQDNARAYEQYF,TGCGCCAGCAGCCAAGATAACGCCAGGGCATACGAGCAGTACTTC,.,TRBV4-3,few,TRBJ2-7
CASSSGDNMNTEAFF,TGCGCCAGCAGCTCGGGGGACAACATGAACACTGAAGCTTTCTTT,.,TRBV5-1,.,TRBJ1-1
CASSLGSGGYNEQFF,TGTGCCAGCAGCTTAGGGTCAGGGGGGTACAATGAGCAGTTCTTC,.,TRBV7-6,many,TRBJ2-1
CASGARTDRAPWELFF,TGTGCCAGCGGGGCCCGAACGGACAGGGCCCCGTGGGAGCTGTTTTTT,TRBD1,TRBV27,few,TRBJ2-2